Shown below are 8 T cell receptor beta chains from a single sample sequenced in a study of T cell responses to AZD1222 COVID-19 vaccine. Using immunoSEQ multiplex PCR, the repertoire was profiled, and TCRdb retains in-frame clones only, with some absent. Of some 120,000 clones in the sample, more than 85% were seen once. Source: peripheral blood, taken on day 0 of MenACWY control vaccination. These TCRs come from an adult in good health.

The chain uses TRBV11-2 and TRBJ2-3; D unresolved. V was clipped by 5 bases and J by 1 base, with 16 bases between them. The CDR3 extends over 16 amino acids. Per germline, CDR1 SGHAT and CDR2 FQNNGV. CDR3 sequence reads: CASSRPPQVGTDTQYF. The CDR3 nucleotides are TGTGCCAGCAGCCGGCCGCCCCAGGTCGGCACAGATACGCAGTATTTT.

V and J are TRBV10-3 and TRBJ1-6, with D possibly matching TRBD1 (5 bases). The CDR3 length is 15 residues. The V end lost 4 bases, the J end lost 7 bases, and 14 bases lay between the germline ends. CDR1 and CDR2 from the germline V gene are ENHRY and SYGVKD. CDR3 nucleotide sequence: TGTGCCATCAGTGGAGAGGGGACGAAGAATTCACCCCTCCACTTT. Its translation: CAISGEGTKNSPLHF.

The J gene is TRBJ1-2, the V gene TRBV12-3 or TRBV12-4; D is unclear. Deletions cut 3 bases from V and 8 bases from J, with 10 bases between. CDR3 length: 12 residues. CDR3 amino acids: CASSLTLEGYTF. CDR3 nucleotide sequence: TGTGCCAGCAGTTTGACCTTGGAGGGCTACACCTTC.

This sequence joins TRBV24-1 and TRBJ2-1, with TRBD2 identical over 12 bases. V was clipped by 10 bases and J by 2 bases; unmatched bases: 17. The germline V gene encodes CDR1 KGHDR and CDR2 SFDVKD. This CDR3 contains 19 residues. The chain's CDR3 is CATMISGKTSGSTYNEQFF. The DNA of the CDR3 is TGTGCCACTATGATATCCGGGAAGACTAGCGGGAGCACCTACAATGAGCAGTTCTTC.

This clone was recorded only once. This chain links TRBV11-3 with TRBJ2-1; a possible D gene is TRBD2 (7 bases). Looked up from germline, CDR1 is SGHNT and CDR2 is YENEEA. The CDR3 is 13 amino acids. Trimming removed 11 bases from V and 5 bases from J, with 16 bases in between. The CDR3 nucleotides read TGTGCCTGGGGGCTAGCGGCCAACAATGAGCAGTTCTTC. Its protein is CAWGLAANNEQFF.

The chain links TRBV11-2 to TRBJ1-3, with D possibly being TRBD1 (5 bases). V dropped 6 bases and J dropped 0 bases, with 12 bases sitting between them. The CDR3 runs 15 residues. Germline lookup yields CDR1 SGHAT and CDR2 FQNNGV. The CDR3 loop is CASRAGIFSGNTIYF. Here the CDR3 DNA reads TGTGCCAGCAGGGCAGGGATATTCTCTGGAAACACCATATATTTT.

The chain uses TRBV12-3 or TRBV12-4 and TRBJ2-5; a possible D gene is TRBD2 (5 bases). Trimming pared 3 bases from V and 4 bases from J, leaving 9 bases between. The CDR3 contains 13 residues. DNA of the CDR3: TGTGCCAGCAGTTTCCGGGGTGGAGAGACCCAGTACTTC. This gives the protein CASSFRGGETQYF.

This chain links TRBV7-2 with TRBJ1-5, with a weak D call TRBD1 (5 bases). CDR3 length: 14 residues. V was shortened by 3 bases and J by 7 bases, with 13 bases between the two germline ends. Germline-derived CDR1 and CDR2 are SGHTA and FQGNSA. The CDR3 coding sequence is TGTGCCAGCAGCTTTGTAGACAGTGGGCAGCCCCAGCATTTT. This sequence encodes CASSFVDSGQPQHF.